The subject of this entry is one T cell receptor (beta chain). Germline V CDR1 and CDR2: MDHEN, SYDVKM. This CDR3 region has 13 residues. V shed 2 bases and J shed 4 bases, with 8 bases lying between them. Produced via immunoSEQ multiplex PCR; TCRdb's table is partial and in-frame only. Here the sample spans about 82,000 clones, about three quarters being singletons. This entry comes from a study of T cells in localized non-small cell lung cancer. The rearrangement links TRBV28 to TRBJ1-2, with no clear D. The sequence was obtained from a man aged 35-75 years with stage II squamous cell lung carcinoma. The specimen comprised PBMCs, sampled before any cancer treatment. CDR3: CASSLGQPYGYTF. CDR3 coding DNA: TGTGCCAGCAGTTTAGGGCAGCCCTATGGCTACACCTTC.